Below, 16 T cell receptor beta chains from the same sample are listed, as sequenced in a study of T cells expressing NK-cell markers. TCRdb re-called the 5' RACE reads; one entry per CDR3 protein, DNA not given. Its table lists some 390,000 distinct CDR3 sequences. Sequenced: blood T cells: a sorted CD56 or NKG2C T cell subset, CD4+ or CD8+ T cells, or bulk PBMC T cells (not recorded which). These receptors all stem from a woman aged 50 to 65 in good health.

J is TRBJ2-7 and V is TRBV29-1; TCRdb indicates TRBD2, and absent DNA this call remains unverified. This CDR3 is built from 14 residues. The V gene's germline CDR1 is SQVTM and CDR2 ANQGSEA. CDR3 sequence: CSVEKSGSGNEQYF.

The CDR3 here is CSASPGQYYEQYF. This rearrangement joins TRBV20-1 to TRBJ2-7; TCRdb reports TRBD1, a call that lacks DNA to check it against. CDR1 is DFQATT and CDR2 is SNEGSKA in the germline V gene (reference sequence). The CDR3 is made up of 13 amino acids.

The rearrangement links TRBV20-1 to TRBJ2-2; lacking DNA, the TRBD1 call made by TCRdb goes unchecked. The CDR3 sequence is 15 residues long. Germline V gives CDR1 DFQATT, CDR2 SNEGSKA (reference sequence). Here the CDR3 reads CSARDISRDHGELFF.

V is TRBV9 and J is TRBJ2-7; TCRdb outputs TRBD2, but without DNA this stays unchecked. The length of the CDR3 is 15 residues. Germline V CDR1 and CDR2: SGDLS, YYNGEE. The CDR3 is CASSAGGRGSYEQYF.

The chain has TRBV30 and TRBJ2-7; TCRdb's D gene call, TRBD1, goes unchecked for lack of DNA. CDR3 size: 12 residues. In germline, CDR1 is GTSNPN, CDR2 SVGIG (reference sequence). CDR3 region: CAWSSPGIEQYF.

This chain links TRBV7-8 with TRBJ1-6. Per germline, CDR1 SGHVS and CDR2 FQNEAQ. The CDR3 runs to 14 residues. The CDR3 sequence is CASSPRRLDSPLHF.

The gene calls are TRBV4-1 and TRBJ2-7; as DNA is missing, the TRBD1 call by TCRdb cannot be tested. This CDR3 has 15 residues. Germline V gene sequence: CDR1 MGHRA, CDR2 YSYEKL. The CDR3 is CASSQEDSLNYEQYF.

The CDR3 sequence: CASSITGTAQNIQYF. This rearrangement joins TRBV7-8 to TRBJ2-4; the D call from TCRdb, TRBD1, cannot be confirmed without DNA. Germline V CDR1 and CDR2: SGHVS, FQNEAQ. This CDR3 has 15 residues.

This sequence joins TRBV3-1 and TRBJ1-1; as DNA is missing, the TRBD1 call by TCRdb cannot be tested. The germline V gene encodes CDR1 LGHDT and CDR2 YNNKEL (reference sequence). The length of the CDR3 is 13 residues. The CDR3 loop reads CASSRTGRSEAFF.

This chain uses TRBV6-5 with TRBJ1-4; TCRdb indicates TRBD1, and absent DNA this call remains unverified. The CDR3 is 15 amino acids. CDR1 and CDR2 (germline): MNHEY, SVGAGI. Here the CDR3 reads CASSWSGGFGEKLFF.

The chain links TRBV6-5 to TRBJ2-3; lacking DNA, the TRBD2 call made by TCRdb goes unchecked. The length of the CDR3 is 15 residues. CDR1 and CDR2 (germline): MNHEY, SVGAGI. This chain's CDR3 is CASSWTSGVTDTQYF.

The chain joins TRBV4-1 to TRBJ2-1; absent DNA, TCRdb's TRBD1 call cannot be checked. Germline V gene sequence: CDR1 MGHRA, CDR2 YSYEKL. The CDR3 length is 17 residues. CDR3 loop: CASSQDRQGLFYNEQFF.

The chain links TRBV3-1 to TRBJ2-4. Germline V gene sequence: CDR1 LGHDT, CDR2 YNNKEL (reference sequence). The CDR3 length is 15 residues. Here the CDR3 reads CASSPIGWAKNIQYF.

V is TRBV5-1 and J is TRBJ1-1; TCRdb's assignment of TRBD1 cannot be checked, as there is no DNA. Germline V gene lookup returns CDR1 SGHRS and CDR2 YFSETQ. This CDR3 region has 17 residues. CDR3 amino acids: CASSRRFRVEVDTEAFF.

The gene calls are TRBV3-1 and TRBJ2-7; TCRdb selects TRBD1, and the lack of DNA leaves this call unchecked. The CDR3 extends over 14 amino acids. From germline, CDR1 is LGHDT and CDR2 YNNKEL (reference sequence). The CDR3 sequence: CASSHHRDPYEQYF.

J is TRBJ2-5 and V is TRBV7-9. Germline V lookup: CDR1 SEHNR, CDR2 FQNEAQ (reference sequence). The CDR3 covers 14 residues. This CDR3 is CASAIASAQETQYF.